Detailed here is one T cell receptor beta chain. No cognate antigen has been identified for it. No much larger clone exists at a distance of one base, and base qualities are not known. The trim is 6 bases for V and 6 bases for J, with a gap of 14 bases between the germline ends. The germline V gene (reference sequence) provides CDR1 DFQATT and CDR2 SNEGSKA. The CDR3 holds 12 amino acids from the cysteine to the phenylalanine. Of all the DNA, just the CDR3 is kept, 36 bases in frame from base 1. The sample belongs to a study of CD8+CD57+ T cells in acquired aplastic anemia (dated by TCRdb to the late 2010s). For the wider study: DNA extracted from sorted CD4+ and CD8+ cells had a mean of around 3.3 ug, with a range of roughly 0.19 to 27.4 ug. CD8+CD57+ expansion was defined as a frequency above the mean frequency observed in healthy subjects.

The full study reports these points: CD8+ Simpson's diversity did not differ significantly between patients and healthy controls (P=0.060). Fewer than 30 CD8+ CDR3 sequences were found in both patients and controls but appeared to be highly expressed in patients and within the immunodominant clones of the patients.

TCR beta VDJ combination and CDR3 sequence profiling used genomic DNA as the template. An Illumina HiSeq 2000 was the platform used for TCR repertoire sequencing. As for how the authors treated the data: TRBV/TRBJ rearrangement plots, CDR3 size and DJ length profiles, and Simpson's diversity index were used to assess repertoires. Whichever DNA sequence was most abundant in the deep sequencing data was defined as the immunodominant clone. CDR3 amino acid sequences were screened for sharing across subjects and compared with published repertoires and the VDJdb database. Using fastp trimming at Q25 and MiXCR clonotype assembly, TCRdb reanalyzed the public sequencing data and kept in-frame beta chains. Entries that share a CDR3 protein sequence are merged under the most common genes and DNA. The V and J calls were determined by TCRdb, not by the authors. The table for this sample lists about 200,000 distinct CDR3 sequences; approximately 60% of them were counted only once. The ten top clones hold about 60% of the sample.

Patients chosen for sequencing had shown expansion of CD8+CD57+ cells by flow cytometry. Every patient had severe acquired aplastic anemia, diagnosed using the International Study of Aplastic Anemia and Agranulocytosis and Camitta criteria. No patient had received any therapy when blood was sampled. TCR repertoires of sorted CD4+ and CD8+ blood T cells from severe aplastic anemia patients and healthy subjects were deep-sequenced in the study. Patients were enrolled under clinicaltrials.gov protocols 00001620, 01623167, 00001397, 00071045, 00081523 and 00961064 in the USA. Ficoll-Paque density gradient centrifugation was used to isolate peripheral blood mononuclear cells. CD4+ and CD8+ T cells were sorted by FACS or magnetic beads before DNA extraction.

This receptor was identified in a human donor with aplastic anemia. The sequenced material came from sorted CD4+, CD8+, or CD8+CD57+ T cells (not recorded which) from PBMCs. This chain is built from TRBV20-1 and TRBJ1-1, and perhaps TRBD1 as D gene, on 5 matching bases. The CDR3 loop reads CSATGQTPEAFF. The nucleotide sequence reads TGCAGTGCGACGGGGCAGACTCCTGAAGCTTTCTTT.